This T cell receptor (beta chain) was found in a study of cytomegalovirus exposure and HLA in healthy donors. Study-wide points: Analysis performed later showed TCR beta chains linked to HLA being more clonally expanded than equally common others.

This cohort consisted of healthy bone marrow donors. Whereas donors were nominally healthy upon sampling, unrecorded immune exposures were probable. In germline, CDR1 is ENHRY, CDR2 SYGVKD. V shed 4 bases, J shed 5 bases, and the junction held 5 bases outside the gene matches. The CDR3 sequence is 14 residues long. As concerns this clone: Its antigen remains unknown.

Primers for the PCR totalled 60 Vbeta and 13 Jbeta. As originally analysed: There were 80 million or so unique TCR beta chains by a later count, and around 10 million of them were shared. Here immunoSEQ multiplex PCR was the method, and the copy in TCRdb shows in-frame clones only, minus some. V, J and clone size derive from that table, while D and trimming were established from the DNA sequence. The table shows about 100,000 clones, with roughly three quarters occurring only once. This sequence joins TRBV10-3 and TRBJ2-7, with 10 bases aligning to TRBD1. This clonotype originated in a man in his forties or fifties in good health and CMV-seronegative. The sample consisted of PBMCs. CDR3 coding DNA: TGTGCCATCAGTGGCCGACAGGGGGCCGACGAGCAGTACTTC. Its protein is CAISGRQGADEQYF.